The 7 T cell receptor beta chains in this list originate from one sample, sequenced in a study of T cells in Graves' hyperthyroidism and ophthalmopathy. RNA transcripts served as the template for amplifying TCR beta CDR3 regions. In the first-round RT-PCR of the TCR CDR3, the HTBI primer set was used. TCRdb reprocessed the multiplex PCR reads via MiXCR and lists one record per CDR3 protein. The data contain 750,000 to 950,000 distinct CDR3 sequences, 38% of them seen just once; the ten biggest clones take up 7.5% to 9.5%. The sample taken for sequencing was blood. The receptors shown here come from a man in his late teens or twenties with Graves' hyperthyroidism.

This clonotype was seen more than once but under ten times. The chain couples TRBV12-3 or TRBV12-4 to TRBJ1-3; no firm D call. The CDR3 extends over 12 amino acids. Trimming cost V 8 bases and J 7 bases, with 12 bases left between them. The CDR3 region has the DNA TGTGCCAGCGTTCTAAATGGGAACACCATATATTTT. Its protein is CASVLNGNTIYF.

The chain is built from TRBV2 and TRBJ2-7, with D possibly TRBD2 on 5 matching bases. This CDR3 has 14 amino acids. V lost 5 bases, J lost 3 bases, and 14 bases lay in between. Germline loops: CDR1 SNHLY, CDR2 FYNNEI. The DNA for the CDR3 is TGTGCCAGCAGTCCCGGGGTAGCGCGCTACGAGCAGTACTTC. Translating gives CASSPGVARYEQYF.

This clonotype was picked up many times. The chain employs TRBV10-3 and TRBJ2-7, with D uncertain. There are 13 residues in the CDR3. From germline, CDR1 is ENHRY and CDR2 SYGVKD. The V end lost 6 bases, the J end lost 0 bases, and 9 bases lay between the germline ends. CDR3 coding DNA: TGTGCCATCAGCCCCAGGAGCTCCTACGAGCAGTACTTC. Its translation: CAISPRSSYEQYF.

This clonotype was counted a few times. J is TRBJ2-7 and V is TRBV7-2; a weak D match, TRBD2 (6 bases). V was clipped by 4 bases and J by 0 bases, with 16 bases between them. CDR1 SGHTA and CDR2 FQGNSA come from the germline V gene. This CDR3 spans 16 amino acids. Here the CDR3 reads CASSYAGQGLSYEQYF. The CDR3 DNA follows: TGTGCCAGCAGCTATGCGGGGCAGGGCCTCTCCTACGAGCAGTACTTC.

This clonotype was seen once. The V gene is TRBV7-3, the J gene TRBJ2-3; the D gene is possibly TRBD1 (6 bases). Trimming removed 3 bases at V and 0 bases at J, with 7 bases between. CDR1 is SGHTA and CDR2 is FQGTGA in the germline V gene. The CDR3 sequence is 14 residues long. The CDR3 spells CASSLQGSTDTQYF. Written as DNA, the CDR3 is TGTGCCAGCAGCTTGCAGGGGAGCACAGATACGCAGTATTTT. Combining the CDR3 with reference TRBV7-3 and TRBJ2-3 gives the whole variable domain GAGVSQTPSNKVTEKGKYVELRCDPISGHTALYWYRQSLGQGPEFLIYFQGTGAADDSGLPNDRFFAVRPEGSVSTLKIQRTERGDSAVYLCASSLQGSTDTQYFGPGTRLTVL.

This clonotype has more than one count but fewer than ten. The chain recombines TRBV7-8 with TRBJ1-3, with D unclear. The CDR3 spans 18 residues. The germline CDR1 and CDR2 sequences are SGHVS and FQNEAQ. V was trimmed by 0 bases and J by 0 bases, leaving 15 bases between them. CDR3 nucleotide sequence: TGTGCCAGCAGCTTAGCGTACGGACGGCTTAGCTCTGGAAACACCATATATTTT. This translates into CASSLAYGRLSSGNTIYF.

The table lists this clonotype with a few counts. This chain uses TRBV6-1 with TRBJ1-5; TRBD1 aligns across 7 bases. Unmatched junction bases numbered 10, after V lost 5 bases and J lost 3 bases. The CDR3 sequence is 16 residues long. Germline loops: CDR1 MNHNS, CDR2 SASEGT. CDR3 sequence: CASSRTGTVTNQPQHF. The CDR3 region has the DNA TGTGCCAGCAGTCGTACCGGGACAGTTACCAATCAGCCCCAGCATTTT.